A single sample gave rise to the 26 T cell receptor beta chains below, sequenced in a study of shared clonotypes between healthy human individuals. Profiled with immunoSEQ multiplex PCR; TCRdb holds only in-frame clones, not every one. This table has about 1.1 million clones, roughly 77% appearing once. The sequenced sample consisted of memory CD4+ T cells from PBMCs. The subset denotes: CD45RA-negative fraction. These receptors were collected from a man younger than 35 in good health. Some clones in this sample may be carry-over from other donors' samples.

On this clone itself: With a much larger clone just one base away, this may be a read error. Other nucleotide sequences from this sample produce the same CDR3. This chain uses TRBV30 with TRBJ2-3; tentatively, D is TRBD1 or TRBD2 (5 bases each). The CDR3 loop spans 12 amino acids. The germline gives CDR1 GTSNPN, CDR2 SVGIG (reference sequence). The V end lost 0 bases, the J end lost 4 bases, and 5 bases lay between the germline ends. In DNA form, the CDR3 reads TGTGCCTGGAGTGTGGGGGCAGATACGCAGTATTTT. Residues: CAWSVGADTQYF.

This chain uses TRBV7-9 with TRBJ1-5; D call uncertain. The V end was cut by 4 bases, the J end by 7 bases, with 11 bases between. CDR1 and CDR2 (germline): SEHNR, FQNEAQ (reference sequence). This CDR3 has 13 amino acids. DNA of the CDR3: TGTGCCAGCAGCTCACTAACCCAACAGCCCCAGCATTTT. Residues: CASSSLTQQPQHF.

In this sample, this clone turned up once. The V gene is TRBV6-5, the J gene TRBJ1-5; a possible D gene is TRBD1 (5 bases). Between the trimmed V and J ends, which lost 5 bases and 1 base, there was a span of 9 bases. This CDR3 is 14 amino acids long. Germline-derived CDR1 and CDR2 are MNHEY and SVGAGI. Written as DNA, the CDR3 is TGTGCCAGCAGTCCCAGGGCCAGCAATCAGCCCCAGCATTTT. Encoded protein: CASSPRASNQPQHF.

The chain has TRBV6-1 and TRBJ1-1; the match to TRBD1 covers 12 bases. The CDR3 totals 15 residues. Germline lookup yields CDR1 MNHNS and CDR2 SASEGT. V dropped 2 bases and J dropped 7; count of bases not matched to a gene: 5. The CDR3 coding sequence is TGTGCCAGCAGTGAACCGGGACAGGGGGCAGGTGAAGCTTTCTTT. It translates to CASSEPGQGAGEAFF.

A word on this clone: A far larger clone is only one base removed, so a read error is likely. The chain couples TRBV5-1 to TRBJ2-2, with 10 bases fitting TRBD2. The germline gives CDR1 SGHRS, CDR2 YFSETQ. The CDR3 has 17 residues. The DNA of the CDR3 is TGCGCCAGCAGCGCAGAACTAGCGGGACAAAACACCGGGGAGCTGGTTTTT. This translates into CASSAELAGQNTGELVF.

This clone was recorded once. This chain links TRBV7-2 with TRBJ2-5; 8 bases line up with TRBD1. Germline CDR1 reads SGHTA; CDR2 reads FQGNSA. CDR3 length: 16 residues. V was clipped by 4 bases and J by 4 bases; unmatched bases: 11. This chain's CDR3 is CASSSRTGRNGETQYF. Here the CDR3 DNA reads TGTGCCAGCAGCTCCCGGACAGGGCGAAATGGAGAGACCCAGTACTTC.

The chain employs TRBV27 and TRBJ1-3; the D is unclear. The CDR3 is made up of 14 amino acids. V was trimmed by 6 bases and J by 4 bases, leaving 13 bases between them. CDR1 is MNHEY, CDR2 SMNVEV, per germline (reference sequence). The CDR3 region has the DNA TGTGCCAGCAGAGTTACTTTAGGGGGAAACACCATATATTTT. Its translation: CASRVTLGGNTIYF.

In its sample, this clone was seen once. V gene TRBV9 combines with J gene TRBJ2-7; 9 bases map to TRBD1. The length of the CDR3 is 15 residues. Germline V gives CDR1 SGDLS, CDR2 YYNGEE. Trimming at V came to 4 bases and at J to 4 bases, leaving 9 bases not matched to a gene. The CDR3 is CASSPLDRGNYEQYF. CDR3 DNA: TGTGCCAGCAGCCCGCTCGACAGGGGGAATTACGAGCAGTACTTC.

The chain carries TRBV16 and TRBJ2-2; TRBD1 matches at 8 bases. Germline CDR1 reads KGHSY; CDR2 reads FQNENV. The CDR3 runs to 15 residues. V trimming: 4 bases; J trimming: 6 bases; junction bases outside the gene matches: 7. This CDR3 is CASSRTGFRAGELFF. The DNA of the CDR3 is TGTGCCAGCAGCCGGACAGGGTTTCGGGCCGGGGAGCTGTTTTTT. Full variable domain (rest looked up from reference TRBV16 and TRBJ2-2): GEEVAQTPKHLVRGEGQKAKLYCAPIKGHSYVFWYQQVLKNEFKFLISFQNENVFDETGMPKERFSAKCLPNSPCSLEIQATKLEDSAVYFCASSRTGFRAGELFFGEGSRLTVL.

This clone was picked up many times. V gene TRBV7-9 combines with J gene TRBJ2-7; possible D gene TRBD2, 5 bases. The germline V and J ends were trimmed by 5 bases and 3 bases, with 5 bases remaining between them. Per germline, CDR1 SEHNR and CDR2 FQNEAQ (reference sequence). The CDR3 extends over 11 amino acids. The CDR3 sequence: CASSRDYEQYF. The CDR3 coding sequence is TGTGCCAGCAGCCGGGACTACGAGCAGTACTTC. Full variable domain (remainder filled in from reference TRBV7-9 and TRBJ2-7): DTGVSQNPRHKITKRGQNVTFRCDPISEHNRLYWYRQTLGQGPEFLTYFQNEAQLEKSRLLSDRFSAERPKGSFSTLEIQRTEQGDSAMYLCASSRDYEQYFGPGTRLTVT.

The chain employs TRBV6-6 and TRBJ1-5, with D perhaps matching TRBD1 (6 bases). Looked up from germline, CDR1 is MNHNY and CDR2 is SVGAGI (reference sequence). This CDR3 has 14 residues. The ends were cut back, 5 bases at V and 6 bases at J, with 14 bases in the middle. CDR3 in DNA: TGTGCCAGCAGTGACAACAGGGCCGGTCAGCCCCAGCATTTT. Translation gives CASSDNRAGQPQHF.

As concerns this clone: Other DNA sequences in this sample translate to the same CDR3. This sequence joins TRBV18 and TRBJ2-7; D unclear. Looked up from germline, CDR1 is KGHSH and CDR2 is LQKENI. The V end was cut by 2 bases, the J end by 5 bases, with 4 bases between. CDR3 length: 11 amino acids. CDR3 coding DNA: TGTGCCAGCTCACCAGGGCACGAGCAGTACTTC. Protein: CASSPGHEQYF.

This clone was found once. This sequence joins TRBV5-1 and TRBJ2-5; D is unresolved. This CDR3 has 14 amino acids. The V end lost 3 bases, the J end lost 5 bases, and 14 bases lay between the germline ends. The germline CDR1 and CDR2 sequences are SGHRS and YFSETQ. CDR3 sequence: CASSSVGFRETQYF. Here the CDR3 DNA reads TGCGCCAGCAGCTCGGTGGGGTTCCGGGAGACCCAGTACTTC.

The rearrangement links TRBV5-5 to TRBJ2-5; D might be TRBD1 or TRBD2, each matching 5 bases. The CDR3 spans 15 residues. From germline, CDR1 is SGHKS and CDR2 YYEKEE (reference sequence). The ends were cut back, 5 bases at V and 1 base at J, with 15 bases in the middle. This chain's CDR3 is CASSRSGTRQETQYF. CDR3 nucleotide sequence: TGTGCCAGCAGTAGGTCAGGGACCCGCCAAGAGACCCAGTACTTC.

V is TRBV5-1 and J is TRBJ2-3; 12 nucleotides match TRBD2. V lost 0 bases to trimming and J lost 14 bases; unmatched junction nucleotides: 4. CDR3 size: 13 residues. CDR1 and CDR2 from the germline V gene are SGHRS and YFSETQ. Here the CDR3 reads CASSLDTSGRRYF. The CDR3 DNA sequence: TGCGCCAGCAGCTTGGATACTAGCGGGAGGAGGTATTTT. The full variable domain, completed using reference TRBV5-1 and TRBJ2-3, is KAGVTQTPRYLIKTRGQQVTLSCSPISGHRSVSWYQQTPGQGLQFLFEYFSETQRNKGNFPGRFSGRQFSNSRSEMNVSTLELGDSALYLCASSLDTSGRRYFGPGTRLTVL.

The chain is built from TRBV28 and TRBJ2-1, with 9 bases aligning to TRBD2. V lost 4 bases, J lost 7 bases, and 11 bases stayed unmatched. The CDR3 covers 16 residues. Germline V lookup: CDR1 MDHEN, CDR2 SYDVKM. The CDR3 sequence: CASSSNPGLAGNEQFF. DNA for the CDR3: TGTGCCAGCAGTTCCAACCCGGGTCTAGCGGGGAATGAGCAGTTCTTC.

The chain joins TRBV5-1 to TRBJ2-7; D is possibly TRBD1 (5 bases). The CDR3 totals 14 residues. The V gene lost 2 bases and the J gene lost 0 bases, with 9 bases spanning the gap. Germline V gives CDR1 SGHRS, CDR2 YFSETQ. CDR3 sequence (DNA): TGCGCCAGCAGCTTATGGCAGGGCTCCTACGAGCAGTACTTC. It encodes CASSLWQGSYEQYF.

The chain links TRBV2 to TRBJ2-7; TRBD1 aligns across 7 bases. The germline gives CDR1 SNHLY, CDR2 FYNNEI. J was trimmed by 1 base and V by 5 bases; bases with no gene match: 2. This CDR3 has 13 amino acids. This CDR3 reads CASSWDSSYEQYF. CDR3 in DNA: TGTGCCAGCAGTTGGGACAGTTCCTACGAGCAGTACTTC.

V usage is TRBV30 and J usage is TRBJ1-2; TRBD1 matches 9 bases. The CDR3 totals 17 residues. V shed 2 bases, J shed 8 bases, and the junction held 18 bases outside the gene matches. Germline V gene data show CDR1 as GTSNPN and CDR2 as SVGIG (reference sequence). In DNA form, the CDR3 reads TGTGCCTGGAGTCTCCGGGACAGGGTTCGGTTTTCGGCCGGCTACACCTTC. Protein: CAWSLRDRVRFSAGYTF.

The chain combines TRBV6-1 with TRBJ2-3, with 9 bases identical to TRBD1. The CDR3 length is 15 residues. With 4 bases clipped from V and 1 base from J, the junction kept 3 bases outside the gene matches. Germline loops: CDR1 MNHNS, CDR2 SASEGT. CDR3 sequence (DNA): TGTGCCAGCAGTGCTCGACAGGGGGGCACAGATACGCAGTATTTT. It encodes CASSARQGGTDTQYF.

The chain is built from TRBV6-6 and TRBJ1-1; D gene unclear. The CDR3 covers 14 residues. V lost 0 bases and J lost 1, with 6 bases in between. Germline values: CDR1 MNHNY, CDR2 SVGAGI (reference sequence). CDR3 amino acids: CASSYSSQNTEAFF. The DNA of the CDR3 is TGTGCCAGCAGTTACTCGTCCCAGAACACTGAAGCTTTCTTT.

The chain has TRBV4-1 and TRBJ2-3; D is possibly TRBD2 (6 bases). The CDR3 consists of 17 residues. CDR1 is MGHRA and CDR2 is YSYEKL in the germline V gene. V was cut by 0 bases and J by 6 bases, with 19 bases left in between. The CDR3 nucleotides are TGCGCCAGCAGCCAAGAGGGTGGGCAGGGAGGTTCCGATACGCAGTATTTT. Its translation: CASSQEGGQGGSDTQYF.

The genes are TRBV15 and TRBJ2-1; D unresolved. The CDR3 is 16 residues long. The V and J ends lost 1 base and 0 bases respectively, with 10 bases between them. Per germline, CDR1 LNHNV and CDR2 YYDKDF (reference sequence). The CDR3: CATSRGATISYNEQFF. CDR3 DNA: TGTGCCACCAGCAGAGGGGCAACGATCTCCTACAATGAGCAGTTCTTC.

The rearrangement links TRBV6-1 to TRBJ2-7; 8 nucleotides agree with TRBD2. The CDR3 is 14 residues long. V lost 3 bases and J lost 4; bases outside the gene matches: 5. Germline CDR1 reads MNHNS; CDR2 reads SASEGT. The CDR3 DNA sequence: TGTGCCAGCAGTGAGCCGGGACTAGGGTACGAGCAGTACTTC. Encoded protein: CASSEPGLGYEQYF.

The V call is TRBV7-3, the J call TRBJ2-3; D not certain. The V and J ends lost 5 bases and 0 bases respectively, with 9 bases between them. The CDR3 extends over 14 amino acids. Germline values: CDR1 SGHTA, CDR2 FQGTGA. The CDR3 here is CASSALSSTDTQYF. The CDR3 DNA sequence: TGTGCCAGCAGCGCCCTTTCTAGCACAGATACGCAGTATTTT.

The rearrangement uses TRBV5-1 and TRBJ2-7; tentatively, D is TRBD2 (6 bases). V shed 8 bases and J shed 3 bases, with 9 bases lying between them. This CDR3 is built from 11 residues. The germline gives CDR1 SGHRS, CDR2 YFSETQ. The CDR3: CASTRGYEQYF. CDR3 sequence (DNA): TGCGCCAGTACGCGGGGCTACGAGCAGTACTTC.